This T cell receptor beta chain stems from a study of blood T cell repertoires in COVID-19. Study details: Both acute and convalescent COVID-19 samples were obtained from the United States, Italy and Spain.

In the authors' methods: Amplified reference gene primers provided the basis for estimating nucleated cell counts. The table came from immunoSEQ multiplex PCR; TCRdb's copy has only in-frame clones and leaves some out. The V and J calls and clone size come from that table; D and trimming were worked out from the DNA. The sample includes roughly 55,000 clones, over 70% of them seen just once. The germline CDR1 and CDR2 sequences are SQVTM and ANQGSEA. The length of the CDR3 is 16 residues. The trim removed 5 bases at V and 7 bases at J, leaving 15 bases unmatched. The clonotype was recovered from a human donor with active or convalescent COVID-19. The donor label of this sample is uncertain. The chain employs TRBV29-1 and TRBJ2-7, with TRBD2 identical over 12 bases. Sequencing was performed on peripheral blood. The CDR3 loop is CSVTGSLGLAGGEQYF. The CDR3 bases are TGCAGCGTTACAGGGTCCCTGGGACTAGCGGGTGGTGAGCAGTACTTC.